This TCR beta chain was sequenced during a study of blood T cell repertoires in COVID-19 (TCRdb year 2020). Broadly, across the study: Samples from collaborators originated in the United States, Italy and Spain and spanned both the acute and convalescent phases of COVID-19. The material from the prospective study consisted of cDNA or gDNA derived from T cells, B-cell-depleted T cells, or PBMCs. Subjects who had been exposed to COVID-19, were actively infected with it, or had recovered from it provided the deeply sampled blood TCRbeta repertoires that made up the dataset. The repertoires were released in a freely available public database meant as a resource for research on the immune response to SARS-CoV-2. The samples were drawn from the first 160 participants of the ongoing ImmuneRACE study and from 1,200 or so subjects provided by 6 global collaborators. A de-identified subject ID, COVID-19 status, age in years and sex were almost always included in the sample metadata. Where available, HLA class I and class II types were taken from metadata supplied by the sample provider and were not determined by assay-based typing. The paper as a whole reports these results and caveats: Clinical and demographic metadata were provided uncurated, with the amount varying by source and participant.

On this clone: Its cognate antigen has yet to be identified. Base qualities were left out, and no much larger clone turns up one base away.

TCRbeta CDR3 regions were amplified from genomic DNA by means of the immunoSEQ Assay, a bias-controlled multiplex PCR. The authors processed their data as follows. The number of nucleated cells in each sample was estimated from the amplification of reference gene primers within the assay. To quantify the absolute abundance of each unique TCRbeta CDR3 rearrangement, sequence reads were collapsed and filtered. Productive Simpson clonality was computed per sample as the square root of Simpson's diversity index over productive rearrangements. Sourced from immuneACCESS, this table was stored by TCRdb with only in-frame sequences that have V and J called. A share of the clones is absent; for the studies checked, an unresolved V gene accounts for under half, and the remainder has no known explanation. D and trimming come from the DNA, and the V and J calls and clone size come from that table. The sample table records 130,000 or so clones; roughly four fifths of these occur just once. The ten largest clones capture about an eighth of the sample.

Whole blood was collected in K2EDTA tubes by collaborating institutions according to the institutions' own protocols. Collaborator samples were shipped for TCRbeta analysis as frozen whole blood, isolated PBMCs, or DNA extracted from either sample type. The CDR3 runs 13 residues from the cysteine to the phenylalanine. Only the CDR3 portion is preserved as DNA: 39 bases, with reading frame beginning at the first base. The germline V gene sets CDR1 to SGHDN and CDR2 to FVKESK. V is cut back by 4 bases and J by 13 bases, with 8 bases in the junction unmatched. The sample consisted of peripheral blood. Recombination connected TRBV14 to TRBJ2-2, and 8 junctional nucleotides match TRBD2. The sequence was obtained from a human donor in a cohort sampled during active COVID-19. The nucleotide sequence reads TGTGCCAGCAGCCTAAGTCCCGGGAGGGGGCTGTTTTTT. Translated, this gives CASSLSPGRGLFF. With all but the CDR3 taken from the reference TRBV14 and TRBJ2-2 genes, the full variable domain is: EAGVTQFPSHSVIEKGQTVTLRCDPISGHDNLYWYRRVMGKEIKFLLHFVKESKQDESGMPNNRFLAERTGGTYSTLKVQPAELEDSGVYFCASSLSPGRGLFFGEGSRLTVL.